This TCR beta chain is drawn from a study of blood T cell repertoires in COVID-19. Study at large: COVID-19 samples, acute and convalescent, were from the United States, Italy and Spain. T cells, B-cell-depleted T cells, or PBMCs supplied cDNA or gDNA.

From germline, CDR1 is MNHEY and CDR2 SVGEGT. The CDR3 is 13 amino acids. V lost 6 bases and J lost 1, with 10 bases in between. Original processing notes: Scientists estimated how many nucleated cells there were by amplifying reference gene primers. The table came from immunoSEQ multiplex PCR; TCRdb's copy has only in-frame clones and leaves some out. That table is the source of V, J and clone size, and D and trimming were worked out from the DNA. This sample yields 250,000 to 300,000 clones, of which 80% to 90% are seen a single time; about 1.6% belongs to the top ten. Source material: peripheral blood. The genes are TRBV6-2 or TRBV6-3 and TRBJ2-7, with D possibly matching TRBD2 (5 bases). The TCR originated in a woman in her 40s who had recovered from COVID-19. The CDR3 region is CASSPTRSYEQYF. The CDR3 DNA sequence: TGTGCCAGCAGCCCCACTAGATCCTACGAGCAGTACTTC.